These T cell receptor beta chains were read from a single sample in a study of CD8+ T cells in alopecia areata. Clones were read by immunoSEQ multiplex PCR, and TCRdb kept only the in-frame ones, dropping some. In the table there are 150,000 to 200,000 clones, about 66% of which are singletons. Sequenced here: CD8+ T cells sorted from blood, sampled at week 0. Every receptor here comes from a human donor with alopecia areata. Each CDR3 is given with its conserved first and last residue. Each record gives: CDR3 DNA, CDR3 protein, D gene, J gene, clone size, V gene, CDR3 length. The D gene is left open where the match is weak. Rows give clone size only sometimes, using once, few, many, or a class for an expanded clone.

CDR3 DNA: TGTGCCAGCAGCGCTGGACAGGGGTTTACCCAGCCCCAGCATTTT
CDR3 protein: CASSAGQGFTQPQHF
D gene: TRBD1
J gene: TRBJ1-5
clone size: .
V gene: TRBV9
CDR3 length: 15

CDR3 DNA: TGTGCCAGCAGCAAGTCACAGGGACAGGGGACCCAGTACTTC
CDR3 protein: CASSKSQGQGTQYF
D gene: TRBD1
J gene: TRBJ2-5
clone size: .
V gene: TRBV7-9
CDR3 length: 14

CDR3 DNA: TGTGCCAGCAGCGAAGCGGGGGCCACCACAGATACGCAGTATTTT
CDR3 protein: CASSEAGATTDTQYF
D gene: TRBD2
J gene: TRBJ2-3
clone size: .
V gene: TRBV11-1
CDR3 length: 15

CDR3 DNA: TGTGCCAGCAGCTATCGGGGCAGTAAAAACATTCAGTACTTC
CDR3 protein: CASSYRGSKNIQYF
D gene: .
J gene: TRBJ2-4
clone size: few
V gene: TRBV13
CDR3 length: 14

CDR3 DNA: TGTGCCAGCAGTACGGGTACTGAAGCTTTCTTT
CDR3 protein: CASSTGTEAFF
D gene: .
J gene: TRBJ1-1
clone size: .
V gene: TRBV27
CDR3 length: 11

CDR3 DNA: TGTGCCAGCAGCGTGTCCCCCGGGGGGGCTGGCTACACCTTC
CDR3 protein: CASSVSPGGAGYTF
D gene: .
J gene: TRBJ1-2
clone size: .
V gene: TRBV9
CDR3 length: 14

CDR3 DNA: TGCAGCGTCGAAGGATCCGAGAACACTGAAGCTTTCTTT
CDR3 protein: CSVEGSENTEAFF
D gene: .
J gene: TRBJ1-1
clone size: .
V gene: TRBV29-1
CDR3 length: 13

CDR3 DNA: TGTGCCAGTACCGACCCCCTTATATCAACTAATGAAAAACTGTTTTTT
CDR3 protein: CASTDPLISTNEKLFF
D gene: .
J gene: TRBJ1-4
clone size: once
V gene: TRBV19
CDR3 length: 16

CDR3 DNA: TGTGCCAGCAGCTTAGTGGGAGGGAATCAGCCCCAGCATTTT
CDR3 protein: CASSLVGGNQPQHF
D gene: .
J gene: TRBJ1-5
clone size: few
V gene: TRBV7-6
CDR3 length: 14

CDR3 DNA: TGTGCCAGTAGTGCCTCGGGACCGCAGTTCTTC
CDR3 protein: CASSASGPQFF
D gene: .
J gene: TRBJ2-1
clone size: .
V gene: TRBV19
CDR3 length: 11

CDR3 DNA: TGTGCCATCAGTGTAATCCGGGAGGAGCAGTACTTC
CDR3 protein: CAISVIREEQYF
D gene: .
J gene: TRBJ2-7
clone size: few
V gene: TRBV10-3
CDR3 length: 12

CDR3 DNA: TGTGCCCGCCATGAGGACCGGACGCCAGACTATAATTCACCCCTCCACTTT
CDR3 protein: CARHEDRTPDYNSPLHF
D gene: .
J gene: TRBJ1-6
clone size: .
V gene: TRBV27
CDR3 length: 17

CDR3 DNA: TGCAGCGTTGAAGAAGGAGAGGGAACCTACGAGCAGTACTTC
CDR3 protein: CSVEEGEGTYEQYF
D gene: .
J gene: TRBJ2-7
clone size: .
V gene: TRBV29-1
CDR3 length: 14

CDR3 DNA: TGTGCCACCAGCAGAGTTTTGTTAGTCCGGCGCAATGAGCAGTTCTTC
CDR3 protein: CATSRVLLVRRNEQFF
D gene: .
J gene: TRBJ2-1
clone size: .
V gene: TRBV15
CDR3 length: 16

CDR3 DNA: TGTGCCAGCAGCTTGGGCAGGGGACGGAACACCATATATTTT
CDR3 protein: CASSLGRGRNTIYF
D gene: .
J gene: TRBJ1-3
clone size: .
V gene: TRBV7-8
CDR3 length: 14

CDR3 DNA: TGCGCCAGCAGGTGGAGGATCGGGGAAGAGGGTGGCTACACCTTC
CDR3 protein: CASRWRIGEEGGYTF
D gene: .
J gene: TRBJ1-2
clone size: .
V gene: TRBV4-1
CDR3 length: 15

CDR3 DNA: TGTGCCAGCAGTCCCGGGACAGGGGGGAGTCAGCCCCAGCATTTT
CDR3 protein: CASSPGTGGSQPQHF
D gene: TRBD1
J gene: TRBJ1-5
clone size: .
V gene: TRBV5-6
CDR3 length: 15

CDR3 DNA: TGTGCCAGCAGTTTAAGGTGGGAAAGCGAGACCCAGTACTTC
CDR3 protein: CASSLRWESETQYF
D gene: .
J gene: TRBJ2-5
clone size: once
V gene: TRBV28
CDR3 length: 14

CDR3 DNA: TGTGCCAGCACGTTCAGTCGTGGGCAGTTCTTC
CDR3 protein: CASTFSRGQFF
D gene: .
J gene: TRBJ2-1
clone size: .
V gene: TRBV6-1
CDR3 length: 11

CDR3 DNA: TGTGCCAGCAGTGGGCCTGGACAGCTCATCACAGATACGCAGTATTTT
CDR3 protein: CASSGPGQLITDTQYF
D gene: .
J gene: TRBJ2-3
clone size: .
V gene: TRBV6-1
CDR3 length: 16

CDR3 DNA: TGCGCCAGCAGTGAGGACCCGGGCTACACTGAAGCTTTCTTT
CDR3 protein: CASSEDPGYTEAFF
D gene: .
J gene: TRBJ1-1
clone size: .
V gene: TRBV10-1
CDR3 length: 14

CDR3 DNA: TGCGCCAGCAGCTACGGACGGGGTTCGGAGACCCAGTACTTC
CDR3 protein: CASSYGRGSETQYF
D gene: .
J gene: TRBJ2-5
clone size: .
V gene: TRBV4-1
CDR3 length: 14

CDR3 DNA: TGCGCCAGCAGCTTGCGAGGGGAACCCAATCAGCCCCAGCATTTT
CDR3 protein: CASSLRGEPNQPQHF
D gene: .
J gene: TRBJ1-5
clone size: few
V gene: TRBV5-1
CDR3 length: 15

CDR3 DNA: TGCAGCGTTGTACAGGGCCCCACCGGGGAGCTGTTTTTT
CDR3 protein: CSVVQGPTGELFF
D gene: .
J gene: TRBJ2-2
clone size: .
V gene: TRBV29-1
CDR3 length: 13

CDR3 DNA: TGCAGCGTTGGCTTGGGGGGCACTGAAGCTTTCTTT
CDR3 protein: CSVGLGGTEAFF
D gene: .
J gene: TRBJ1-1
clone size: few
V gene: TRBV29-1
CDR3 length: 12

CDR3 DNA: TGTGCCAGCAGCTCCAAATGGGCAGCGAGCTCCTACGAGCAGTACTTC
CDR3 protein: CASSSKWAASSYEQYF
D gene: .
J gene: TRBJ2-7
clone size: few
V gene: TRBV7-9
CDR3 length: 16

CDR3 DNA: TGCGCCAGCAGCCCAGGCCCTTACAATGAGCAGTTCTTC
CDR3 protein: CASSPGPYNEQFF
D gene: .
J gene: TRBJ2-1
clone size: .
V gene: TRBV4-1
CDR3 length: 13

CDR3 DNA: TGTGCCACCAGCACCAGACGGCTTAGTTCTAACTATGGCTACACCTTC
CDR3 protein: CATSTRRLSSNYGYTF
D gene: .
J gene: TRBJ1-2
clone size: .
V gene: TRBV15
CDR3 length: 16

CDR3 DNA: TGTGCCAGCAGCCCTCCAGGGGACTACGAGCAGTACTTC
CDR3 protein: CASSPPGDYEQYF
D gene: .
J gene: TRBJ2-7
clone size: .
V gene: TRBV7-9
CDR3 length: 13

CDR3 DNA: TGTGCCAGCAGCCCCAGAAATGGTCCCACTGAAGCTTTCTTT
CDR3 protein: CASSPRNGPTEAFF
D gene: .
J gene: TRBJ1-1
clone size: .
V gene: TRBV14
CDR3 length: 14

CDR3 DNA: TGCGCCAGCAGCCTGTACAGTGGTTTCCAGCCCCAGCATTTT
CDR3 protein: CASSLYSGFQPQHF
D gene: .
J gene: TRBJ1-5
clone size: .
V gene: TRBV5-1
CDR3 length: 14

CDR3 DNA: TGTGCCAGCAGTTTCGACAGATCTGAGCAGTTCTTC
CDR3 protein: CASSFDRSEQFF
D gene: .
J gene: TRBJ2-1
clone size: .
V gene: TRBV6-5
CDR3 length: 12

CDR3 DNA: TGCAGCGTCCCTACAACAGAGACTAGTAGGCCCGGGGAGCTGTTTTTT
CDR3 protein: CSVPTTETSRPGELFF
D gene: .
J gene: TRBJ2-2
clone size: few
V gene: TRBV29-1
CDR3 length: 16

CDR3 DNA: TGCGCCAGCAGCCAAGGACTAGCGGGGGCCCCTAGGTACTTC
CDR3 protein: CASSQGLAGAPRYF
D gene: TRBD2
J gene: TRBJ2-7
clone size: .
V gene: TRBV4-1
CDR3 length: 14

CDR3 DNA: TGTGCCAGCAGTCCCGGGACAGGGTCCGAGCAGTACTTC
CDR3 protein: CASSPGTGSEQYF
D gene: TRBD1
J gene: TRBJ2-7
clone size: .
V gene: TRBV2
CDR3 length: 13

CDR3 DNA: TGTGCCAGCAGTTTTAAGGGTTACGAGCAGTACTTC
CDR3 protein: CASSFKGYEQYF
D gene: .
J gene: TRBJ2-7
clone size: few
V gene: TRBV28
CDR3 length: 12

CDR3 DNA: TGTGCCAGCAGTTACGGCGAGACCCAGTACTTC
CDR3 protein: CASSYGETQYF
D gene: .
J gene: TRBJ2-5
clone size: few
V gene: TRBV6-6
CDR3 length: 11

CDR3 DNA: TGTGCCAGCAGTTTATCGGGACAGGGGTTCAATCAGCCCCAGCATTTT
CDR3 protein: CASSLSGQGFNQPQHF
D gene: TRBD1
J gene: TRBJ1-5
clone size: .
V gene: TRBV27
CDR3 length: 16

CDR3 DNA: TGTGCCAGCAGTGAGGAGGTAAGGAACACTGAAGCTTTCTTT
CDR3 protein: CASSEEVRNTEAFF
D gene: .
J gene: TRBJ1-1
clone size: .
V gene: TRBV2
CDR3 length: 14

CDR3 DNA: TGCAGCGTTGAGCTAGCGGGGGCCACAGATACGCAGTATTTT
CDR3 protein: CSVELAGATDTQYF
D gene: TRBD2
J gene: TRBJ2-3
clone size: few
V gene: TRBV29-1
CDR3 length: 14

CDR3 DNA: TGCGCCAGCAGCCTCCGGATGAGGGCCACAGATACGCAGTATTTT
CDR3 protein: CASSLRMRATDTQYF
D gene: .
J gene: TRBJ2-3
clone size: .
V gene: TRBV4-1
CDR3 length: 15

CDR3 DNA: TGTGCCAGCAGCTTAACAGGGGCTACTAATGAAAAACTGTTTTTT
CDR3 protein: CASSLTGATNEKLFF
D gene: TRBD1
J gene: TRBJ1-4
clone size: .
V gene: TRBV5-4
CDR3 length: 15

CDR3 DNA: TGCGCCAGCAGCTTGGTCGGTACCACAGATACGCAGTATTTT
CDR3 protein: CASSLVGTTDTQYF
D gene: .
J gene: TRBJ2-3
clone size: .
V gene: TRBV5-1
CDR3 length: 14

CDR3 DNA: TGTGCCTGGAGTTCAAAACTAGAGCTGGAGACCCAGTACTTC
CDR3 protein: CAWSSKLELETQYF
D gene: .
J gene: TRBJ2-5
clone size: .
V gene: TRBV30
CDR3 length: 14